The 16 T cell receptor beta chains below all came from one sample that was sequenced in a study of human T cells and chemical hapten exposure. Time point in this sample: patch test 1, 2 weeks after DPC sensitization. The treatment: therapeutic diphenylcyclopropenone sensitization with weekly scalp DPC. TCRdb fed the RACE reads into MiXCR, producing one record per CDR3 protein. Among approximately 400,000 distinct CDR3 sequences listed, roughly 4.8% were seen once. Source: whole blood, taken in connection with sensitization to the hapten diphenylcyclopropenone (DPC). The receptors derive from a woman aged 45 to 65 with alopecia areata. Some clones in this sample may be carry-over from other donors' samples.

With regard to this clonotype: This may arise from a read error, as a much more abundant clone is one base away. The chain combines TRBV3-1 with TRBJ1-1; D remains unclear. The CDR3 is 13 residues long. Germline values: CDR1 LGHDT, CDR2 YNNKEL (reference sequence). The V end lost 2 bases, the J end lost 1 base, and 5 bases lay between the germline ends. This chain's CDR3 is CASSQMANTEAFF. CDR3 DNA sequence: TGTGCCAGCAGCCAAATGGCGAACACTGAAGCTTTCTTT.

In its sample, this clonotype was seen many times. The CDR3 sequence: CASGLAGAGEQFF. CDR3 in DNA: TGTGCCAGTGGACTAGCGGGAGCAGGTGAGCAGTTCTTC. The rearrangement joins TRBV12-3 or TRBV12-4 to TRBJ2-1; 13 bases match TRBD2. The CDR3 consists of 13 residues. After removal of 9 bases from V and 9 bases from J, the junction contained 5 bases not matched to a gene.

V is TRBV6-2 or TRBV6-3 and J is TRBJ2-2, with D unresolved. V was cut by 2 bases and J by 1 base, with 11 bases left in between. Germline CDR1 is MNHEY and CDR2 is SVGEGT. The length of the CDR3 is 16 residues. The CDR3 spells CASSYAGRLNTGELFF. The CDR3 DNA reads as TGTGCCAGCAGTTACGCAGGCAGGTTGAACACCGGGGAGCTGTTTTTT.

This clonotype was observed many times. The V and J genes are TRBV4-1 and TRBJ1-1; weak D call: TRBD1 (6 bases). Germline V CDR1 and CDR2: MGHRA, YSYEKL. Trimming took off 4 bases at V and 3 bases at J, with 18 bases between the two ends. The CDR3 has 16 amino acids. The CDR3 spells CASSRDGSGAYTEAFF. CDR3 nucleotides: TGCGCCAGCAGCCGAGACGGGTCGGGGGCGTACACTGAAGCTTTCTTT.

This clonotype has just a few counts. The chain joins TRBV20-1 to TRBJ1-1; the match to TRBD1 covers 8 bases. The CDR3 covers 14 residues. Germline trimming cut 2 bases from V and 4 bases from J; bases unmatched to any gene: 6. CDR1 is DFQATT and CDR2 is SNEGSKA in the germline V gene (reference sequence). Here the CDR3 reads CSARPGQGGTEAFF. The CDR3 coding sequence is TGCAGTGCTAGACCCGGACAGGGAGGCACTGAAGCTTTCTTT.

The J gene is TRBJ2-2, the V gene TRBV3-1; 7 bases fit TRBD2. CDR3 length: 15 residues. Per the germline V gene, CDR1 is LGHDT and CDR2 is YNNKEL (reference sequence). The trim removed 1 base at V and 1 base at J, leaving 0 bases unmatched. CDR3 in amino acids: CASSQASGNTGELFF. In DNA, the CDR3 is TGTGCCAGCAGCCAAGCTAGCGGGAACACCGGGGAGCTGTTTTTT.

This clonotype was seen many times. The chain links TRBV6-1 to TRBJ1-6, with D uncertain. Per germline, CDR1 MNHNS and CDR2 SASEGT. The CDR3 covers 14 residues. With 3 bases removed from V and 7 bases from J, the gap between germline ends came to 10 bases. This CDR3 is CASSEAGSNSPLHF. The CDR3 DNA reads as TGTGCCAGCAGTGAGGCAGGATCGAATTCACCCCTCCACTTT.

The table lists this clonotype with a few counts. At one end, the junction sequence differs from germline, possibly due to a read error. CDR3 amino acids: CTSSVGQSTTEAFF. In DNA, the CDR3 is TGTACCAGCAGCGTAGGTCAGTCTACCACTGAAGCTTTCTTT. The chain has TRBV9 and TRBJ1-1; D is unclear. Germline V gene sequence: CDR1 SGDLS, CDR2 YYNGEE. The CDR3 loop spans 14 amino acids.

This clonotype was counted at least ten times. Written as DNA, the CDR3 is TGTGCCAGCAGTTACTCCCAGTCCTACGAGCAGTACTTC. Residues: CASSYSQSYEQYF. The chain carries TRBV6-5 and TRBJ2-7; D gene uncertain. Trimming took off 0 bases at V and 1 base at J, with 4 bases between the two ends. Germline V lookup: CDR1 MNHEY, CDR2 SVGAGI. CDR3 size: 13 residues.

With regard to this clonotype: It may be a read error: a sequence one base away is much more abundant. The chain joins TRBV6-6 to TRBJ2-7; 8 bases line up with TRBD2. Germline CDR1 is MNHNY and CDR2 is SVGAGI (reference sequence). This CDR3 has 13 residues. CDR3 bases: TGTGCCAGCAGCAAGCGGGAGACGTACGAGCAGTGCTTC. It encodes CASSKRETYEQCF.

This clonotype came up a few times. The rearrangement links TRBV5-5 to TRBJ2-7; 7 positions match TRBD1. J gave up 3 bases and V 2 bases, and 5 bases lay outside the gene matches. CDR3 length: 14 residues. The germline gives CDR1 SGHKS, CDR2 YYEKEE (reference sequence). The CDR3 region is CASSFADRIYEQYF. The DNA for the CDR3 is TGTGCCAGCAGCTTCGCGGACAGGATCTACGAGCAGTACTTC.

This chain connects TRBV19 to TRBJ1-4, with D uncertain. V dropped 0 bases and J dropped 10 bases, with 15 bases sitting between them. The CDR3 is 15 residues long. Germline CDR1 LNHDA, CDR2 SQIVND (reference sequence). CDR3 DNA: TGTGCCAGTAGTATAGACGCCTCGACCCGTGGAAAACTGTTTTTT. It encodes CASSIDASTRGKLFF. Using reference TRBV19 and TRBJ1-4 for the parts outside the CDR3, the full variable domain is DGGITQSPKYLFRKEGQNVTLSCEQNLNHDAMYWYRQDPGQGLRLIYYSQIVNDFQKGDIAEGYSVSREKKESFPLTVTSAQKNPTAFYLCASSIDASTRGKLFFGSGTQLSVL.

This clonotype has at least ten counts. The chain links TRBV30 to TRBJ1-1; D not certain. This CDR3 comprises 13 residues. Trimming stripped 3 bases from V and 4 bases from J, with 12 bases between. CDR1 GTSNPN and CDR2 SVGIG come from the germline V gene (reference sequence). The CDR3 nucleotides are TGTGCCTGGAGGAAGTCGGGGAGCACTGAAGCTTTCTTT. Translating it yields CAWRKSGSTEAFF.

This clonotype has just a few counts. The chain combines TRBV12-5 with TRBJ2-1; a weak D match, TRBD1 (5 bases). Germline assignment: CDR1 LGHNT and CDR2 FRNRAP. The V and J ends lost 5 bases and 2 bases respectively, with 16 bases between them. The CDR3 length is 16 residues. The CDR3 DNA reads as TGTGCTAGTGGTCCGGCCAGGGTAGCCACCTACAATGAGCAGTTCTTC. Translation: CASGPARVATYNEQFF.

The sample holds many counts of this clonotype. The CDR3 sequence is CASSSFWGNEQYF. The CDR3 DNA is TGTGCCAGCAGCTCTTTTTGGGGTAACGAGCAGTACTTC. V and J are TRBV7-3 and TRBJ2-7; no reliable D call. Germline V gene lookup returns CDR1 SGHTA and CDR2 FQGTGA. V shed 4 bases and J shed 5 bases, with 12 bases lying between them. This CDR3 spans 13 amino acids. The entire variable domain, with the rest obtained from reference TRBV7-3 and TRBJ2-7, is as follows: GAGVSQTPSNKVTEKGKYVELRCDPISGHTALYWYRQSLGQGPEFLIYFQGTGAADDSGLPNDRFFAVRPEGSVSTLKIQRTERGDSAVYLCASSSFWGNEQYFGPGTRLTVT.

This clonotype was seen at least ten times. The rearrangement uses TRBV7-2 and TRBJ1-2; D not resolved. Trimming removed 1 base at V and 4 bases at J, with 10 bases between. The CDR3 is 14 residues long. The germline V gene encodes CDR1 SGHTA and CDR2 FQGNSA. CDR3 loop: CASSLDPGGYGYTF. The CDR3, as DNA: TGTGCCAGCAGCTTAGACCCCGGCGGCTATGGCTACACCTTC.